The present T cell receptor beta chain was sequenced within a study of shared clonotypes between healthy human individuals. Germline loops: CDR1 SGHRS, CDR2 YFSETQ. V shed 2 bases, J shed 0 bases, and the junction held 3 bases outside the gene matches. CDR3 length: 15 amino acids. About this clone itself: The sample contains more than one DNA sequence encoding this CDR3.

The assay was immunoSEQ multiplex PCR, and TCRdb's table has in-frame clones only and misses some. The sample has roughly 2.5 million clones, around 94% seen once. This chain links TRBV5-1 with TRBJ2-7; 9 positions match TRBD2. Material for sequencing was naive CD4+ T cells sorted from blood. The subset is: CD45RA+ positively selected. This TCR was recovered from a man aged 18 to 35 in good health. The CDR3 reads CASSFSGGSSYEQYF. In nucleotides, the CDR3 is TGCGCCAGCAGCTTTAGCGGGGGCAGCTCCTACGAGCAGTACTTC.